These T cell receptor beta chains were read from a single sample in a study of blood T cell repertoires in COVID-19. Only in-frame clones appear in the TCRdb table, and some are missing; sequencing was by immunoSEQ multiplex PCR. The data show 90,000 to 120,000 clones, approximately 88% seen once. The specimen was peripheral blood. The receptor set was obtained from a man aged 45-65 years with active or convalescent COVID-19. CDR3s include the opening cysteine and the closing phenylalanine or tryptophan. The order of the fields is D gene, V gene, clone size, J gene, CDR3 DNA, CDR3 protein. D genes are given only for firm matches. For some rows the clone size is stated as once, few or many, or as a class when expanded; others skip it.

D: TRBD2
V: TRBV9
size: -
J: TRBJ2-3
DNA: TGTGCCAGCAGCGAACTAGCGGGAACCACAGATACGCAGTATTTT
CDR3: CASSELAGTTDTQYF

D: -
V: TRBV7-6
size: -
J: TRBJ2-2
DNA: TGTGCCAGCAGCTTAGGTGGACAGATCGCGAACACCGGGGAGCTGTTTTTT
CDR3: CASSLGGQIANTGELFF

D: -
V: TRBV27
size: -
J: TRBJ1-5
DNA: TGTGCCAGCAGTTTATGGGGGACACTCAATCAGCCCCAGCATTTT
CDR3: CASSLWGTLNQPQHF

D: -
V: TRBV3-1/TRBV3-2
size: -
J: TRBJ1-3
DNA: TGTGCCAGCAGCCAAACAGTGAACACCATATATTTT
CDR3: CASSQTVNTIYF

D: TRBD1
V: TRBV7-6
size: few
J: TRBJ2-7
DNA: TGTGCCAGCAGCTTAGCTAAGGACAGGTACTACGAGCAGTACTTC
CDR3: CASSLAKDRYYEQYF

D: TRBD1
V: TRBV11-3
size: -
J: TRBJ2-2
DNA: TGTGCCAGCAGCTTAGGTCGGGACAGGGGTCGCACCGGGGAGCTGTTTTTT
CDR3: CASSLGRDRGRTGELFF

D: -
V: TRBV5-4
size: few
J: TRBJ1-1
DNA: TGTGCCAGCAGCGGCAGGAACACTGAAGCTTTCTTT
CDR3: CASSGRNTEAFF

D: -
V: TRBV5-1
size: -
J: TRBJ1-2
DNA: TGCGCCAGCAGCTTCGGGGCTAACTATGGCTACACCTTC
CDR3: CASSFGANYGYTF

D: TRBD2
V: TRBV15
size: -
J: TRBJ2-3
DNA: TGTGCCACCAGCAGAGGGATAGCGGGAGCGGGCACAGATACGCAGTATTTT
CDR3: CATSRGIAGAGTDTQYF

D: TRBD1
V: TRBV24-1
size: -
J: TRBJ2-1
DNA: TGTGCCACCAGTGATCCCGGACAGGGCAATGAGCAGTTCTTC
CDR3: CATSDPGQGNEQFF

D: -
V: TRBV28
size: -
J: TRBJ2-6
DNA: TGTGCCAGCCGACCACAGCCCCCTGCAGGGGCCAACGTCCTGACTTTC
CDR3: CASRPQPPAGANVLTF